Included here is one T cell receptor (beta chain) sequence, with context. What it binds is not known. The PCR made use of 60 Vbeta and 13 Jbeta primers. TCRdb keeps only in-frame clones here, not all; method: immunoSEQ multiplex PCR. The sample yields approximately 150,000 clones, around 75% seen once. These data originate in a study of cytomegalovirus exposure and HLA in healthy donors. Study conclusions and caveats: Sequencing depth roughly uniform across donors was assumed in presence/absence analyses. The study carried out a later analysis of TCR beta sequences. It associated some 17,000 of them with specific HLA alleles at a false discovery rate of 0.05.

Germline V gene sequence: CDR1 LNHDA, CDR2 SQIVND (reference sequence). Between the trimmed V and J ends, which lost 7 bases and 4 bases, there was a span of 16 bases. The CDR3 loop spans 14 amino acids. This chain connects TRBV19 to TRBJ1-1; D is possibly TRBD1 (5 bases). Sequencing was carried out using PBMCs. This TCR came from a woman aged 25 to 39 in good health and CMV-seronegative. The CDR3 region is CASIQSGGGTEAFF. The CDR3 DNA sequence: TGTGCCAGTATACAGTCGGGGGGAGGCACTGAAGCTTTCTTT.